One and the same sample provided the 32 T cell receptor beta chains below, sequenced in a study of brain T cells in children with intractable seizures (dated by TCRdb to the early 2020s). The library was prepared using the immunoSEQ multiplex PCR assay. TCRdb obtained this table from immuneACCESS and retained in-frame rearrangements with V and J assigned. These tables miss some clones; where compared with another copy, unresolved V genes account for less than half of the shortfall, and the remainder is unexplained. The sample table shows 50,000 to 80,000 clones, and 95% to 97% are seen once. Together, the top ten hold 0.38% of the sample. The time point label, as the study defines it: resected brain tissue, or blood drawn just prior to surgery. This material consisted of peripheral blood, taken at surgery. The receptor source for this set is a boy younger than two with focal cortical dysplasia and intractable seizures.

V gene TRBV3-1 (or the pseudogene TRBV3-2) combines with J gene TRBJ2-1; tentatively, D is TRBD1 or TRBD2 (5 bases each). V was pared by 0 bases and J by 7 bases, with 10 bases between. Germline V lookup: CDR1 LGHDT, CDR2 YNNKEL (reference sequence). The CDR3 loop spans 14 amino acids. Here the CDR3 DNA reads TGTGCCAGCAGCCAAGACGGGGCTAGTAATGAGCAGTTCTTC. Translated, it gives CASSQDGASNEQFF.

J is TRBJ2-4 and V is TRBV7-2, with D unclear. Germline lookup yields CDR1 SGHTA and CDR2 FQGNSA. Trimming shortened V by 0 bases and J by 2 bases, and 8 bases separated the two germline ends. CDR3 length: 15 amino acids. DNA for the CDR3: TGTGCCAGCAGCTTAGCGGTCATTTCCAAAAACATTCAGTACTTC. Translated: CASSLAVISKNIQYF.

This chain links TRBV4-2 with TRBJ2-5; 8 nucleotides line up with TRBD2. The V segment lost 0 bases and the J segment 2 bases; nucleotides outside the gene matches: 5. The germline CDR1 and CDR2 sequences are LGHNA and YNFKEQ. The CDR3 sequence is 16 residues long. CDR3 nucleotide sequence: TGTGCCAGCAGCCAAGACCGAGCGGGAGTACAAGAGACCCAGTACTTC. Translated, it gives CASSQDRAGVQETQYF.

V is TRBV28 and J is TRBJ2-1; D not certain. CDR3 length equals 13 residues. Trimming shortened V by 7 bases and J by 6 bases, and 13 bases separated the two germline ends. Germline CDR1 MDHEN, CDR2 SYDVKM. CDR3 sequence: CASIPGLGNEQFF. The DNA for the CDR3 is TGTGCCAGCATTCCCGGGCTCGGCAATGAGCAGTTCTTC.

With regard to this clone: This sample includes further DNA sequences coding for the same CDR3. The V and J genes are TRBV20-1 and TRBJ2-7; no reliable D call. CDR1 and CDR2 from the germline V gene are DFQATT and SNEGSKA (reference sequence). Deletions cut 5 bases from V and 2 bases from J, with 7 bases between. This CDR3 is built from 11 residues. The DNA for the CDR3 is TGCAGTGCTCTCGGGCCCTACGAGCAGTACTTC. Translation gives CSALGPYEQYF.

V and J are TRBV19 and TRBJ2-7; 10 nucleotides agree with TRBD1. Germline assignment: CDR1 LNHDA and CDR2 SQIVND (reference sequence). The CDR3 has 16 residues. V gave up 0 bases and J gave up 5 bases; unmatched junction bases: 7. CDR3 DNA sequence: TGTGCCAGTAGTATAGAAACCGGGACAGGGGTTCACGAGCAGTACTTC. Its translation is CASSIETGTGVHEQYF.

The count of this clone is one. The chain is built from TRBV27 and TRBJ1-2, with D perhaps matching TRBD1 (5 bases). The germline V and J ends were trimmed by 5 bases and 8 bases, with 15 bases remaining between them. CDR1 and CDR2 (germline): MNHEY, SMNVEV (reference sequence). CDR3 size: 13 residues. This chain's CDR3 is CASSLQGSEGYTF. The CDR3 DNA sequence: TGTGCCAGCAGTCTTCAGGGTTCAGAGGGCTACACCTTC.

The chain links TRBV19 to TRBJ2-5; 14 bases map to TRBD2. Germline V gives CDR1 LNHDA, CDR2 SQIVND (reference sequence). There are 16 residues in the CDR3. The trim removed 5 bases at V and 5 bases at J, leaving 7 bases unmatched. The CDR3 DNA follows: TGTGCCAGTAGTCTGGGACTAGCGGGGGCTAGGGAGACCCAGTACTTC. It yields the protein CASSLGLAGARETQYF. Supplemented by reference TRBV19 and TRBJ2-5, the full variable domain reads DGGITQSPKYLFRKEGQNVTLSCEQNLNHDAMYWYRQDPGQGLRLIYYSQIVNDFQKGDIAEGYSVSREKKESFPLTVTSAQKNPTAFYLCASSLGLAGARETQYFGPGTRLLVL.

The chain joins TRBV2 to TRBJ2-7; 7 bases agree with TRBD1. Germline CDR1 is SNHLY and CDR2 is FYNNEI. J lost 7 bases, V lost 2 bases, and 5 bases had no gene match. This CDR3 is 13 amino acids long. The CDR3 DNA is TGTGCCAGCAGTGAAAACAGGGGCAGAGAGCAGTACTTC. It codes for CASSENRGREQYF.

A single count supports this clone. The CDR3 bases are TGTGCCAGCGGCAGCCCGCAAGGGAGGGATGAAAAACTGTTTTTT. This gives the protein CASGSPQGRDEKLFF. The J gene is TRBJ1-4, the V gene TRBV28, with D unresolved. The germline V gene encodes CDR1 MDHEN and CDR2 SYDVKM. V dropped 8 bases and J dropped 6 bases, with 19 bases sitting between them. The CDR3 is 15 residues long.

The rearrangement uses TRBV5-6 and TRBJ2-1; 8 bases match TRBD2. This CDR3 has 16 amino acids. The V and J ends lost 6 bases and 0 bases, in that order; junction bases with no gene match: 8. CDR1 and CDR2 from the germline V gene are SGHDT and YYEEEE. The CDR3 reads CASMYLAGSSYNEQFF. CDR3 nucleotide sequence: TGTGCCAGCATGTATCTAGCGGGTAGCTCCTACAATGAGCAGTTCTTC.

V usage is TRBV10-3 and J usage is TRBJ1-5, with D possibly TRBD1 on 5 matching bases. The CDR3 extends over 14 amino acids. Trimming shortened V by 0 bases and J by 6 bases, and 9 bases separated the two germline ends. Germline CDR1 and CDR2: ENHRY and SYGVKD. The DNA for the CDR3 is TGTGCCATCAGTGAGTCAGGGGCCGGTCAGCCCCAGCATTTT. Amino acids: CAISESGAGQPQHF.

A remark on this clone: One end of the junction does not line up with germline, which may come from a read error. V usage is TRBV7-9 and J usage is TRBJ1-2; D gene ambiguous. Germline lookup yields CDR1 SEHNR and CDR2 FQNEAQ (reference sequence). This CDR3 has 15 amino acids. In DNA form, the CDR3 reads TGTGCCAGCAGCGTAGCGTGGGGTTCCGGTCATGGCTACACCTTC. Residues: CASSVAWGSGHGYTF.

The rearrangement joins TRBV5-1 to TRBJ2-3; TRBD2 aligns across 10 bases. The ends lost 0 bases at V and 4 bases at J; junction bases unmatched: 11. Germline CDR1 and CDR2: SGHRS and YFSETQ. The CDR3 has 18 residues. CDR3 sequence reads: CASSLVSPAGGLSDTQYF. CDR3 in DNA: TGCGCCAGCAGCTTGGTTTCTCCAGCGGGGGGGCTGTCAGATACGCAGTATTTT.

This clone has a handful of counts. This chain joins TRBV10-3 and TRBJ2-5; perhaps TRBD2 as D (6 bases). CDR3 size: 14 residues. Trimming stripped 0 bases from V and 9 bases from J, with 14 bases between. Per the germline V gene, CDR1 is ENHRY and CDR2 is SYGVKD. Here the CDR3 reads CAISESGGGLAQYF. The CDR3 coding sequence is TGTGCCATCAGTGAGTCGGGCGGAGGGTTAGCCCAGTACTTC.

This clone is a singleton in its sample. The J gene is TRBJ2-1, the V gene TRBV19; 15 bases line up with TRBD2. The V and J ends lost 5 bases and 7 bases, in that order; junction bases with no gene match: 3. The germline gives CDR1 LNHDA, CDR2 SQIVND (reference sequence). This CDR3 has 15 residues. CDR3: CASSGLAGGPNEQFF. CDR3 nucleotide sequence: TGTGCCAGTAGTGGACTAGCGGGGGGGCCAAATGAGCAGTTCTTC.

The sample holds one count of this clone. The chain has TRBV9 and TRBJ2-3; D is perhaps TRBD2 (7 bases). The CDR3 has 17 residues. V lost 3 bases and J 3 bases, leaving 20 bases between the germline ends. Per germline, CDR1 SGDLS and CDR2 YYNGEE. CDR3 sequence: CASSERREGRGTDTQYF. The CDR3 nucleotides read TGTGCCAGCAGCGAGCGTAGGGAGGGCAGGGGAACAGATACGCAGTATTTT. Full variable domain (outside the CDR3, taken from reference TRBV9 and TRBJ2-3): DSGVTQTPKHLITATGQRVTLRCSPRSGDLSVYWYQQSLDQGLQFLIQYYNGEERAKGNILERFSAQQFPDLHSELNLSSLELGDSALYFCASSERREGRGTDTQYFGPGTRLTVL.

This CDR3 is CASSLLPWVGRLFF. CDR3 in DNA: TGTGCCAGCAGCTTATTGCCCTGGGTCGGGAGGCTGTTTTTT. J is TRBJ1-4 and V is TRBV7-2; no clear D gene. V lost 2 bases and J lost 14, with 18 bases in between. The CDR3 totals 14 residues. CDR1 and CDR2 from the germline V gene are SGHTA and FQGNSA.

This rearrangement joins TRBV28 to TRBJ2-7, with 9 bases fitting TRBD2. Trimming at V came to 3 bases and at J to 7 bases, leaving 7 bases not matched to a gene. Germline-derived CDR1 and CDR2 are MDHEN and SYDVKM. CDR3 size: 14 residues. CDR3 region: CASSFPGLAGEQYF. The DNA of the CDR3 is TGTGCCAGCAGTTTTCCGGGACTAGCAGGGGAGCAGTACTTC.

The chain links TRBV25-1 to TRBJ2-2; D is undetermined. The CDR3 length is 12 residues. V was trimmed by 5 bases and J by 4 bases, leaving 5 bases between them. Germline assignment: CDR1 MGHDK and CDR2 SYGVNS. This CDR3 reads CASSPTTGELFF. CDR3 DNA sequence: TGTGCCAGCAGTCCGACCACCGGGGAGCTGTTTTTT.

This CDR3 is CASSLEGGNSYEQYF. CDR3 coding DNA: TGTGCCAGCAGCTTGGAGGGCGGGAACTCCTACGAGCAGTACTTC. The chain joins TRBV5-4 to TRBJ2-7, with a tentative D call TRBD2 (6 bases). Germline CDR1 and CDR2: SGHNT and YYREEE (reference sequence). The CDR3 contains 15 residues. Trimming stripped 0 bases from V and 0 bases from J, with 10 bases between.

The chain is built from TRBV6-5 and TRBJ2-5, with D unresolved. Per germline, CDR1 MNHEY and CDR2 SVGAGI. V lost 2 bases and J 2 bases, leaving 6 bases between the germline ends. The CDR3 runs to 13 residues. Here the CDR3 reads CASSYGLQETQYF. CDR3 coding DNA: TGTGCCAGCAGTTACGGTCTTCAAGAGACCCAGTACTTC.

V usage is TRBV12-2 and J usage is TRBJ1-1. TRBV12-2 is tagged as a pseudogene. The CDR3 has 15 amino acids. CDR3 region: CASRLAPPGLAEAFF. The CDR3 region has the DNA TGTGCAAGTCGCTTAGCGCCCCCGGGGCTCGCTGAAGCTTTCTTT.

J is TRBJ2-7 and V is TRBV6-5; 11 bases are shared with TRBD1. The J segment lost 5 bases and the V segment lost 2 bases, leaving 5 bases of the junction unmatched. CDR1 is MNHEY, CDR2 SVGAGI, per germline. CDR3 size: 15 residues. The CDR3 spells CASSYRRTGGDEQYF. The DNA for the CDR3 is TGTGCCAGCAGTTACAGGAGGACAGGGGGCGACGAGCAGTACTTC.

This chain uses TRBV6-1 with TRBJ2-5; TRBD2 matches at 11 bases. The CDR3 is 15 residues long. CDR1 is MNHNS, CDR2 SASEGT, per germline. V lost 2 bases to trimming and J lost 1 base; unmatched junction nucleotides: 0. This CDR3 is CASSELAGGQETQYF. CDR3 nucleotides: TGTGCCAGCAGTGAACTAGCGGGGGGCCAAGAGACCCAGTACTTC.

A note on this clone: An end of the junction differs from the germline gene, which may be a read error. The chain is built from TRBV4-2 and TRBJ2-3; D gene unclear. The germline V gene encodes CDR1 LGHNA and CDR2 YNFKEQ. CDR3 size: 16 residues. CDR3 sequence: CASSPHAHSPSETQYF. CDR3 DNA sequence: TGTGCCAGCAGCCCGCACGCCCACTCTCCCTCAGAGACGCAGTATTTT.

V gene TRBV14 combines with J gene TRBJ1-6; D gene unclear. This CDR3 is 13 amino acids long. The germline CDR1 and CDR2 sequences are SGHDN and FVKESK. V lost 2 bases, J lost 4 bases, and 3 bases lay in between. CDR3 in DNA: TGTGCCAGCAGCCAAAGTTATAATTCACCCCTCCACTTT. Translating gives CASSQSYNSPLHF.

This chain uses TRBV12-5 with TRBJ2-3; possibly TRBD2 for D (6 bases). This CDR3 is built from 16 residues. Between the trimmed V and J ends, which lost 5 bases and 3 bases, there was a span of 18 bases. Germline V lookup: CDR1 LGHNT, CDR2 FRNRAP. The CDR3 protein is CASGPGDLLSTDTQYF. The CDR3 DNA is TGTGCTAGTGGTCCCGGGGACTTGCTCTCGACAGATACGCAGTATTTT.

V and J are TRBV12-5 and TRBJ2-5; D call uncertain. The CDR3 totals 14 residues. CDR1 is LGHNT, CDR2 FRNRAP, per germline. Trimming removed 5 bases at V and 5 bases at J, with 15 bases between. CDR3 bases: TGTGCTAGTGGTCCGAAAGGTGGATCGGAGACCCAGTACTTC. Amino acid sequence: CASGPKGGSETQYF.

This chain links TRBV6-2 or TRBV6-3 with TRBJ2-5, with TRBD2 matching 13 bases. The CDR3 extends over 17 amino acids. Germline trimming cut 2 bases from V and 4 bases from J; bases unmatched to any gene: 7. From germline, CDR1 is MNHEY and CDR2 SVGEGT. CDR3 in amino acids: CASSYPGLAGRSETQYF. CDR3 bases: TGTGCCAGCAGTTACCCGGGACTAGCGGGGAGGTCAGAGACCCAGTACTTC.

In DNA form, the CDR3 reads TGTGCCAGCAGCGTAGGGACTAGCGGGGGCTTCAAAAACATTCAGTACTTC. Protein sequence: CASSVGTSGGFKNIQYF. The J gene is TRBJ2-4, the V gene TRBV9; 13 nucleotides match TRBD2. The CDR3 runs 17 residues. Germline loops: CDR1 SGDLS, CDR2 YYNGEE. J gave up 3 bases and V 0 bases, and 3 bases lay outside the gene matches.

The CDR3 DNA sequence: TGTGCCAGCTCACCCCCCAGGGTGGGAAACACCATATATTTT. This gives the protein CASSPPRVGNTIYF. The rearrangement links TRBV18 to TRBJ1-3; possible D gene TRBD1, 5 bases. The CDR3 covers 14 residues. V was cut by 3 bases and J by 4 bases, with 10 bases left in between. Germline V lookup: CDR1 KGHSH, CDR2 LQKENI.